The source of this TCR beta chain is a study of blood T cell repertoires in COVID-19. Study background: From the United States, Italy and Spain came samples of acute and convalescent COVID-19. Nucleic acid was either cDNA or gDNA, and it came from T cells, B-cell-depleted T cells, or PBMCs.

Germline values: CDR1 KGHSH, CDR2 LQKENI. V gave up 5 bases and J gave up 3 bases; unmatched junction bases: 11. The CDR3 is 17 amino acids. How the authors handled the data: The assay estimated nucleated cells by amplifying reference gene primers. Only in-frame clones appear in the TCRdb table, and some are missing; sequencing was by immunoSEQ multiplex PCR. V and J calls and clone size are those listed in that table; D and trimming were worked out from the DNA. The sample carries about 58,000 clones, approximately 90% recorded once. The V and J genes are TRBV18 and TRBJ1-3; 9 positions agree with TRBD1. The sample comprised peripheral blood. The source of this sequence is an older woman with active COVID-19. The CDR3 loop reads CASSTAVTGGDGNTIYF. Written as DNA, the CDR3 is TGTGCCAGCTCAACCGCTGTGACAGGGGGAGATGGAAACACCATATATTTT. Full variable domain (rest looked up from reference TRBV18 and TRBJ1-3): NAGVMQNPRHLVRRRGQEARLRCSPMKGHSHVYWYRQLPEEGLKFMVYLQKENIIDESGMPKERFSAEFPKEGPSILRIQQVVRGDSAAYFCASSTAVTGGDGNTIYFGEGSWLTVV.